This TCR beta chain stems from a study of T cells in Graves' hyperthyroidism and ophthalmopathy. V was pared by 7 bases and J by 4 bases, with 8 bases between. The CDR3 extends over 13 amino acids. The germline V gene has CDR1 ENHRY and CDR2 SYGVKD. At least ten counts were recorded for this clonotype. Its antigen remains unknown. A much larger clone is a single base away; this may be a read error. Amplified TCR beta CDR3 regions came from RNA transcripts. Initially, a first-round RT-PCR of the TCR CDR3 employed the HTBI primer set. TCRdb ran MiXCR on the multiplex PCR reads and lists one entry per CDR3 protein. The sample carries about 92,000 distinct CDR3 sequences, around 50% recorded once. Study-level findings and limits: Appearing also in blood were most of the thyroid clonotypes expanded above 0.001.

V usage is TRBV10-3 and J usage is TRBJ2-6; D is ambiguous. The sample taken for sequencing was blood. The receptor was isolated from a woman in her 40s with Graves' hyperthyroidism. DNA of the CDR3: TGTGCCATCAAGCTGGCGGGGGCCAACGTCCTGACTTTC. Its translation: CAIKLAGANVLTF.